The clone carrying this T cell receptor beta chain came up a few times. Its cognate antigen is unknown. This sequence may be a read error, since a much larger clone differs from it by one base. V was pared by 8 bases and J by 4 bases, with 5 bases of the junction left unmatched. The germline gives CDR1 DFQATT, CDR2 SNEGSKA (reference sequence). The CDR3 runs to 12 residues. These data originate in a study of metastatic and nonmetastatic thyroid tumors. Study context: Patients with malignant and benign thyroid disease provided blood and tumor or nodule tissue, whose repertoires were compared.

Findings of the study overall: Malignant thyroid tumors reportedly had TCR beta diversity that was significantly higher than in benign nodules, in blood and tumor.

Nobody among the patients had been given any treatment before thyroid surgery. TCRdb re-analyzed the PCR reads through MiXCR. Of 35,000 to 50,000 clones listed, 20% to 25% were seen once; the top ten hold about 14%. The chain uses TRBV20-1 and TRBJ1-5; 7 positions agree with TRBD1. The receptor was isolated from a female donor with papillary thyroid cancer or a benign thyroid nodule (not recorded which). Some clones in this sample may be carry-over from other donors' samples. Sequenced material: tumor tissue. This CDR3 reads CSSTRGNQPQHF. The DNA of the CDR3 is TGCAGTTCTACCAGGGGGAATCAGCCCCAGCATTTT.